This T cell receptor (beta chain) emerged from a study of blood T cell repertoires in COVID-19 (dated by TCRdb to the early 2020s). Notes on the research overall: Samples covering the acute and convalescent phases of COVID-19 were provided by collaborators in the United States, Italy and Spain. The material from the prospective study consisted of cDNA or gDNA derived from T cells, B-cell-depleted T cells, or PBMCs. Subjects who had been exposed to COVID-19, were actively infected with it, or had recovered from it provided the deeply sampled blood TCRbeta repertoires that made up the dataset. A freely available public database, intended as a resource for researchers studying the immune response to SARS-CoV-2, is where the repertoires were released. Samples were obtained from the ongoing ImmuneRACE study (first 160 participants) and from 1,000 to 1,500 subjects provided by 6 global collaborators. Nearly every sample came with metadata listing a de-identified subject ID, COVID-19 status, age in years and sex. Where available, HLA class I and class II types were taken from metadata supplied by the sample provider and were not determined by assay-based typing.

Here is what the overall study found, with its caveats: The amount of clinical and demographic metadata varied by source and participant and was provided uncurated.

This clone has a handful of counts. The clone's antigen remains unknown. Base-call qualities are not available, and no considerably larger clone is one nucleotide away. Other DNA variants within this sample encode the same CDR3. Whole blood was collected in K2EDTA tubes by collaborating institutions according to the institutions' own protocols. For TCRbeta analysis, collaborators shipped samples as frozen whole blood, isolated PBMCs, or DNA extracted from either of those sample types. TCRbeta CDR3 regions were amplified from genomic DNA by means of the immunoSEQ Assay, a bias-controlled multiplex PCR. The source study handled its data this way. Nucleated cell counts per sample were estimated from amplification of reference gene primers within the assay. Sequence reads were collapsed and filtered to measure the absolute abundance of every unique TCRbeta CDR3 rearrangement. Productive Simpson clonality was computed per sample as the square root of Simpson's diversity index over productive rearrangements. TCRdb carries this immuneACCESS record with in-frame sequences only. Its versions omit some clonotypes, under half of them owing to an unresolved V gene in the studies checked, with the rest unexplained. V and J calls and clone size come straight from that table; D and trimming were deduced from the DNA. The sample profile shows 270,000 or so clones; 82% of them were found once. The ten largest account for 3.1% of the sample.

For CDR1 and CDR2, the germline V gene lists KGHSH and LQKENI. The CDR3 starts with the cysteine, ends with the phenylalanine, and has 11 residues. Just the 33-base CDR3 DNA is kept, in frame starting at base 1. V is reduced by 3 bases and J by 4 bases, leaving a spacing of 2 bases between them. This chain joins TRBV18 to TRBJ2-3, with the D gene not clear enough to name. The sequenced material came from peripheral blood. This receptor was taken from a woman aged 18-30 years with acute or convalescent COVID-19. The bases are TGTGCCAGCTCACCCTCAGATACGCAGTATTTT. Its product reads: CASSPSDTQYF.